Listed below are T cell receptor beta chains from one sample, sequenced in a study of human T cells and chemical hapten exposure. In TCRdb, the RACE reads were re-called with MiXCR into one record per CDR3 protein. The table records around 40,000 distinct CDR3 sequences, approximately 11% of them present only once. The sample here was whole blood, taken in connection with sensitization to the hapten diphenylcyclopropenone (DPC). These receptors were taken from a woman aged 40 to 50 with alopecia areata. Some clones in this sample may be carry-over from other donors' samples. Both conserved end residues are part of each CDR3. The D gene is left open where the match is weak. The size entry is marked missing in some rows and otherwise reads once, few, many or a size class.

D,J,V,size,DNA,CDR3
NA,TRBJ2-2,TRBV10-3,few,TGTGCCACCAAGCCTTACACCGGGGAGCTGTTTTTT,CATKPYTGELFF
NA,TRBJ2-3,TRBV29-1,few,TGCAGCTCGGACTTTAGCAGCGGCACAGATACGCAGTATTTT,CSSDFSSGTDTQYF
NA,TRBJ1-1,TRBV7-2,few,TGTGCCAGCAGCTTTGGGCAGATAGAAGCTTTCTTT,CASSFGQIEAFF
TRBD2,TRBJ2-1,TRBV20-1,many,TGCAGTGCCGTAGTACTAGCGGGAGGAAGCAATGAGCAGTTCTTC,CSAVVLAGGSNEQFF
NA,TRBJ2-1,TRBV11-2,few,TGTGCCAGCAGCGCCCATCATCCCGCGTCGTTCTTC,CASSAHHPASFF
NA,TRBJ2-7,TRBV28,few,TGTGCCACCGAGAGGGACCCCTACGAGCAGTACTTC,CATERDPYEQYF
NA,TRBJ2-1,TRBV5-1,NA,TGCGCCAGCAGCTTGGGGGAGTTATACAATGAGCCGTTCTTC,CASSLGELYNEPFF
TRBD2,TRBJ2-1,TRBV18,few,TGTGCCAGCTCACCTCCGGGACTAGCCCTATCCTACAATGAGCAGTTCTTC,CASSPPGLALSYNEQFF
TRBD1,TRBJ2-2,TRBV7-9,many,TGTGCCAGCAGCCCCCGGGACAGGGGGTCCGGGGAGCTGTTTTTT,CASSPRDRGSGELFF
NA,TRBJ1-1,TRBV2,NA,TGTGCCAGCAGTGCCACCTTAAGAACGGGGACCGGCGCAGCTTTCTTT,CASSATLRTGTGAAFF
NA,TRBJ2-3,TRBV29-1,NA,TGCAGCGCCGACTACACAGATACGCAGTATTTT,CSADYTDTQYF
NA,TRBJ1-5,TRBV20-1,NA,TGCAGTGCTAGAAAAGGGACTAGCAATCAGCCCCAGCATTTT,CSARKGTSNQPQHF
NA,TRBJ2-7,TRBV5-1,many,TGCGCCAGCAGCTTGGACAAGGCGTCCTACGAGCAGTACTTC,CASSLDKASYEQYF
NA,TRBJ1-1,TRBV12-3/TRBV12-4,many,TGTGCCAGCAGTTTAATGGGGGCTGAAGCTTTCTTT,CASSLMGAEAFF
NA,TRBJ2-7,TRBV5-1,NA,TGCGCCAGCAGCCTGGACAGAACCTACGAGCAGTACTTC,CASSLDRTYEQYF
NA,TRBJ1-6,TRBV28,many,TGTGCCAACCAGCCGGGCTCGGGGGATTCACCCCTCCACTTT,CANQPGSGDSPLHF
NA,TRBJ1-1,TRBV7-8,many,TGTGCCAGCAGCCCCGACACCAAATTGGACACTGAAGCTTTCTTT,CASSPDTKLDTEAFF
NA,TRBJ1-4,TRBV5-1,NA,TGCGCCAGCAGCTTAGGGACAACTAATGAAAAACTGTTTTTT,CASSLGTTNEKLFF
TRBD1,TRBJ1-2,TRBV4-1,NA,TGCGCCAGCAGCCGGGACAGAAACTATGGCTACACCTTC,CASSRDRNYGYTF
NA,TRBJ1-1,TRBV4-1,few,TGCGCCAGCAGCCAAGTTCGAGTGAACACTGAAGCTTTCTTT,CASSQVRVNTEAFF
NA,TRBJ2-7,TRBV19,many,TGTGCCAGTAGTAAGCAGGGGACGGCCTACGAGCAGTACTTC,CASSKQGTAYEQYF
NA,TRBJ1-3,TRBV5-1,NA,TGCGCCAGCAGCTTGGTGACGGCAGCCCTCTCTGGAAACACCATATATTTT,CASSLVTAALSGNTIYF
NA,TRBJ2-3,TRBV12-3/TRBV12-4,NA,TGTGCCAGCAGTTTAGGAGATCATACGCAGTATTTT,CASSLGDHTQYF
TRBD2,TRBJ2-5,TRBV29-1,few,TGCAGCGTCGCCACTTGGACTAGCGGGCAACCCCACCAGTACTTC,CSVATWTSGQPHQYF
TRBD1,TRBJ1-6,TRBV2,few,TGTGCCAGCAGCTTTCCGGGACAGGGTGATTCACCCCTCCACTTT,CASSFPGQGDSPLHF
NA,TRBJ1-6,TRBV30,many,TGTGCCTACAAGACAGGAGCCTATAATTCACCCCTCCACTTT,CAYKTGAYNSPLHF
NA,TRBJ2-1,TRBV7-2,many,TGTGCCAGCAGCTCCCGATTTGGGCCTTACAATGAGCAGTTCTTC,CASSSRFGPYNEQFF
TRBD1,TRBJ2-1,TRBV14,many,TGTGCCAGCAGCCCCTCGGCAGGGGGCGCGGGCAATGAGCAGTTCTTC,CASSPSAGGAGNEQFF
NA,TRBJ1-1,TRBV28,NA,TGTGCCAGCAGTGCCCCCGGAGGGCACGGGACTGAAGCTTTCTTT,CASSAPGGHGTEAFF
TRBD1,TRBJ2-7,TRBV28,many,TGTGCCAGCAACCCCCGGGACAGGACCTCCTACGAGCAGTACTTC,CASNPRDRTSYEQYF
TRBD2,TRBJ2-3,TRBV6-4,many,TGTGCCAGCAGTGAAAGCGGGAGAGATACGCAGTATTTT,CASSESGRDTQYF
NA,TRBJ2-7,TRBV20-1,many,TGCAGTGCTGACCCCTTGAGGGGGGGGCCTTACGAGCAGTACTTC,CSADPLRGGPYEQYF
TRBD1,TRBJ1-1,TRBV28,NA,TGTGCCAGCAGTCCTTGGACAGGGGGTATGGAAAACACTGAAGCTTTCTTT,CASSPWTGGMENTEAFF
NA,TRBJ2-6,TRBV27,NA,TGTGCCAGCAGCCCCCCTCTGGGGGCCAACGTCCTGACTTTC,CASSPPLGANVLTF
NA,TRBJ2-1,TRBV11-2,few,TGTGCCAGCAGCTTAGATCCTGGGGGCGAGCAGTTCTTC,CASSLDPGGEQFF
TRBD1,TRBJ1-5,TRBV28,many,TGTGCCAGCAGTCCCTCGGGACAGGGCAATCAGCCCCAGCATTTT,CASSPSGQGNQPQHF
NA,TRBJ1-2,TRBV6-2/TRBV6-3,NA,TGTGCCACTAAGCCGACCGTCGATAACTATGGCTACACCTTC,CATKPTVDNYGYTF
NA,TRBJ1-1,TRBV28,NA,TGTGCCAGCAGTTTATTAGGGAACACTGAAGCTTTCTTT,CASSLLGNTEAFF
TRBD1,TRBJ1-4,TRBV29-1,many,TGCAGCACACGGGGCTCAGGGGGTGAAAAACTGTTTTTT,CSTRGSGGEKLFF
TRBD1,TRBJ1-1,TRBV18,many,TGTGCCAGCTCACCCCCGGGACAGGGACTCCTCAGGGCTTTCTTT,CASSPPGQGLLRAFF
TRBD2,TRBJ2-3,TRBV27,many,TGTGCCAGCAGTTCGGGACTAGCGCTCCGCCGACACACAGATACGCAGTATTTT,CASSSGLALRRHTDTQYF
NA,TRBJ1-5,TRBV10-2,many,TGCGCCACCCAGGATTATGGCAATCAGCCCCAGCATTTT,CATQDYGNQPQHF
NA,TRBJ2-7,TRBV29-1,many,TGCAGCGTTGAAGGCGTCAACGAGCAGTACTTC,CSVEGVNEQYF
TRBD2,TRBJ2-1,TRBV7-2,few,TGTGCCAGCAGCTTTAGCGGGGACTACAATGAGCAGTTCTTC,CASSFSGDYNEQFF
TRBD1,TRBJ1-6,TRBV28,many,TGTGCCAGCAGTTCACCGGGACAGGGGAATTCACCCCTCCACTTT,CASSSPGQGNSPLHF
NA,TRBJ1-6,TRBV4-2,few,TGTGCCAGCAGCCTTGGGGAAAATTCACCCCTCCACTTT,CASSLGENSPLHF
TRBD2,TRBJ2-6,TRBV19,many,TGTGCCAGTACGCGGGAGGGCCCTGGAGGGGCCAACGTCCTGACTTTC,CASTREGPGGANVLTF
NA,TRBJ2-3,TRBV7-9,few,TGTGCCAGCAGCTTCCGAGATACGCAGTATTTT,CASSFRDTQYF
NA,TRBJ2-5,TRBV28,few,TGTGCCAGCACACCCTCCGGGACATGGCAGACCCAGTACTTC,CASTPSGTWQTQYF
NA,TRBJ2-7,TRBV19,NA,TGTGCCAGTAGTAATCAGGGCATGGACTACGAGCAGTACTTC,CASSNQGMDYEQYF
NA,TRBJ2-7,TRBV7-7,many,TGTGCTAGCAGCTATAGCAGGGACGTCGATTCCGAGCAGTACTTC,CASSYSRDVDSEQYF
TRBD2,TRBJ2-1,TRBV19,many,TGTGCCAGTAGTATTACGGGAGCGGGGGCCCTATACAATGAGCAGTTCTTC,CASSITGAGALYNEQFF
NA,TRBJ2-2,TRBV5-1,many,TGCGCCAGCAGCTTGGGGTCCGGGGCCCACGGGGAGCTGTTTTTT,CASSLGSGAHGELFF
TRBD2,TRBJ2-3,TRBV7-9,NA,TGTGCCAGCAGCTTGTCGGCGGGAGGGCCCCGTCGGGGAGATACGCAGTATTTT,CASSLSAGGPRRGDTQYF
NA,TRBJ2-1,TRBV3-1,NA,TGTGCCAGCAGCCAAGATGACTCTGCTGAGCAGTTCTTC,CASSQDDSAEQFF
NA,TRBJ2-3,TRBV7-2,few,TGTGCCAGCAGCCGGGCCGGACGCTCAGATACGCAGTATTTT,CASSRAGRSDTQYF
TRBD1,TRBJ1-2,TRBV28,NA,TGTGCCAGCAACCCGACAGGGTCTAACTATGGCTACACCTTC,CASNPTGSNYGYTF
NA,TRBJ2-1,TRBV18,many,TGTGCCAGCTCACCCCCCTCGGAGGGAACCTACAATGAGCAGTTCTTC,CASSPPSEGTYNEQFF
NA,TRBJ2-7,TRBV29-1,medium-sized,TGCAGCGTTGGTAGAGGGGTTGAGGAGCAGTACTTC,CSVGRGVEEQYF